This T cell receptor (beta chain) derives from a study of blood T cells in healthy people across ages (dated by TCRdb to between 2014 and 2016). With regard to the full study: In model experiments, template switching captured roughly one uniquely barcoded TCR beta cDNA molecule for every two T cells. The study measured age-related changes in TCR beta repertoire diversity using deep sequencing normalized with unique cDNA molecular identifiers. The donors were split into four age groups: young (average 16 years), middle-aged (about 40), aged (roughly 60) and long-lived (roughly 86). Using the same blood draw, the study looked at two additional independent replicas of 1 million unique cDNA reads for two donors, one aged 18 to 30 and the other aged 80 or older. General study outcomes and caveats: Conclusive comparison of naive and antigen-experienced compartments was prevented by the profiling of bulk unsorted PBMCs. Compared with the aged group, more naive CD4+ T cells, fewer expanded clones and increased TCR diversity were shown by the long-lived group, suggesting age selection. Observed TCR beta diversity per million T cells fell roughly linearly with age, and a significant reduction was already apparent by age approximately 41. Estimates of total diversity based on one million sequenced T cells were regarded as lower bounds and as underestimates. Because donor CMV infection status was unknown, age-related changes in expanded clonotypes were potentially confounded. The percentage of naive T cells measured by flow cytometry correlated strongly with observed TCR beta diversity.

This clonotype was seen only a few times. What this receptor recognizes is not known. Base-call qualities are not available, and no considerably larger clone is one nucleotide away. Systemically healthy Caucasian individuals from Russia, 39 in total and aged about 6 to 90 years, were included as donors. Each donor gave about 11 milliliters of peripheral blood, drawn into EDTA-treated Vacutainer tubes. PBMCs were isolated by Ficoll-Paque density-gradient centrifugation, with at least 6 million obtained per sample. Trizol reagent was used to extract total RNA from the PBMCs, yielding at least 5.5 micrograms per sample. For every donor, flow cytometry on a PBMC aliquot measured the percentage of naive CD45RAhigh/CD27high T cells. Including cysteine and phenylalanine, the CDR3 has 15 amino acids. Only the CDR3 part of the read is kept: 45 bases, read in frame from the first base. Deletion took 7 bases off V and 0 bases off J, with a span of 13 bases between the germline ends.

Library generation was performed with 5' RACE. TCRdb shows the sequencer as Illumina HiSeq 2500. A second PCR of 7 to 11 cycles was run with a J-beta primer mix and a sample-barcoded 5' primer. A unique molecular identifier was introduced onto each TCR beta cDNA molecule by a template-switch 5' adaptor carrying 12 random nucleotides. Each sample yielded at least 3 million CDR3-containing paired-end reads. The Mint cDNA synthesis kit, primed by a TRBC-specific oligonucleotide, was used to synthesize first-strand cDNA from all RNA. Following uracil-DNA glycosylase treatment, a first 18-cycle PCR with universal primers M1SS and BC2_uni_R was performed on all cDNA. In the paper's pipeline: For normalization, 1 million high-quality reads, each with a distinct molecular identifier, were randomly selected from each sample. Reads sharing molecular identifiers were discarded rather than binned into consensus sequences. MiTCR, with a Q25 quality threshold and the strictest error-elimination algorithm, was used for CDR3 identification, clonotype clustering and error correction. Lower-bound total TCR beta diversity was estimated with a nonparametric unseen species model using Euler transformation. Using fastp trimming at Q25 and MiXCR clonotype assembly, TCRdb reanalyzed the public sequencing data and kept in-frame beta chains. For every CDR3 protein sequence, its rows merge into one entry that carries the most common genes and DNA. None of the V and J calls come from the authors' own analysis; TCRdb made them. The sample table lists approximately 490,000 distinct CDR3 sequences, about 25% of them with a count of one. Clones ranked in the top ten supply 8.7% of the sample.

These sequences were also reported in another study, on T cells of mothers and their children. As described in the second report: Nine systemically healthy Caucasian individuals, comprising three mothers and their six children, were included as donors. cDNA synthesis used all of the extracted RNA, with 1.5 ug of RNA in each 15 ul reaction. In the second PCR, the M1S primer introduced both the sample barcodes and 2-4 random nucleotides. More than 8 million TCR beta CDR3 reads were obtained from each mother, and millions of reads were obtained from each child. In both related and unrelated pairs, thymic selection shapes the output of TCR recombination in a similar way, with inherited differences having only a minor effect. Related mother-child pairs always showed normalized repertoire overlap that was slightly higher than in unrelated mother-child pairs, though the difference was never significant. Persistent microchimeric T cell clones were not detected, at a sensitivity of approximately 98 clones per million clonotypes. The study used deep NGS to compare TCR beta repertoires of mothers and children, seeking features distinguishing related mother-child pairs from unrelated individuals. The mean age was roughly 36 +/- 4 years for the mothers and approximately 11 +/- 4 years for the children. After adapter ligation with NEBNext reagents, the libraries were sequenced on Illumina HiSeq 2000 with 100+100 nt paired-end reads. To avoid cross-contamination, the mother libraries and the child libraries were prepared a month apart and sequenced in separate runs. Between roughly 500,000 and 2,100,000 distinct TCR beta clonotypes were identified per donor. Naive TCR beta clonotypes were estimated from low-frequency clonotypes matched to each donor's FACS-determined naive share, without sorting.

This receptor chain uses TRBV12-3 or TRBV12-4 and TRBJ2-1; no D gene can be assigned with confidence. The sequenced sample consisted of blood. The TCR comes from a boy aged 10-17 years in good health. The CDR3 protein is CASTWVRSSYNEQFF. In nucleotides, the sequence is TGTGCCAGCACATGGGTACGAAGCTCCTACAATGAGCAGTTCTTC.